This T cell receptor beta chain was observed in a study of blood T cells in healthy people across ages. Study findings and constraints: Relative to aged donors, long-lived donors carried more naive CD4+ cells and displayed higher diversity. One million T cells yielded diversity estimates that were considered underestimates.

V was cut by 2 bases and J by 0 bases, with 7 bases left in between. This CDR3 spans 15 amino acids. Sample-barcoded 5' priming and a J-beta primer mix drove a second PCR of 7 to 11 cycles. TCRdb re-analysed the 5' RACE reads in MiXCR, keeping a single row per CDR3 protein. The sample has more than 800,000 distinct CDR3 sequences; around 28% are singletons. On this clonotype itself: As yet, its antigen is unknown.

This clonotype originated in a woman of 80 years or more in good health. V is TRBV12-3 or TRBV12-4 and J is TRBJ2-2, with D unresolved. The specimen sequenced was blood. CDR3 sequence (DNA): TGTGCCAGCAGTTTAATTCCCCCGAACACCGGGGAGCTGTTTTTT. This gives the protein CASSLIPPNTGELFF.